This T cell receptor beta chain was sequenced in a study of blood T cell repertoires in COVID-19. Study-level background: Samples taken during acute and convalescent COVID-19 were collected in the United States, Italy and Spain. PBMCs, B-cell-depleted T cells, or T cells provided the cDNA or gDNA that made up the material.

Authors' data handling: Amplification from reference gene primers served as the basis for estimated nucleated cell counts. Libraries were prepared by immunoSEQ multiplex PCR; TCRdb keeps only in-frame clonotypes and omits some of them. The D gene and trimming were derived from the DNA, and the V and J assignments and clone size from that table. The data contain over 200,000 clones, roughly 87% of them seen just once; the ten biggest clones take up under 2.5%. The clonotype was recovered from a middle-aged man with active or convalescent COVID-19. Sequences were obtained from peripheral blood.

The chain's CDR3 is CASSPEARLAWNTQYF. The DNA of the CDR3 is TGCGCCAGCAGCCCAGAGGCGAGACTAGCATGGAATACGCAGTATTTT. The genes are TRBV4-1 and TRBJ2-3; 7 positions agree with TRBD2. V dropped 4 bases and J dropped 7; count of bases not matched to a gene: 14. Germline values: CDR1 MGHRA, CDR2 YSYEKL. This CDR3 spans 16 amino acids.